This passage covers 15 T cell receptor beta chains from one sample sequenced in a study of PD-L1 blockade in urothelial cancer. Regarding time point: peripheral blood 6 weeks after treatment start. Here immunoSEQ multiplex PCR was the method, and the copy in TCRdb shows in-frame clones only, minus some. Among about 76,000 clones listed, 91% were seen once. The sequences come from PBMCs, collected around atezolizumab (anti-PD-L1) treatment. These receptors came from a woman aged 80 or older with urothelial cancer.

This chain uses TRBV29-1 with TRBJ1-1; perhaps TRBD1 as D (6 bases). V was clipped by 2 bases and J by 5 bases, with 12 bases between them. CDR1 is SQVTM, CDR2 ANQGSEA, per germline. CDR3 size: 13 residues. CDR3 sequence reads: CSVEPQGTTEAFF. CDR3 DNA: TGCAGCGTTGAACCACAGGGAACGACTGAAGCTTTCTTT.

The gene calls are TRBV6-1 and TRBJ2-4; the D gene is possibly TRBD2 (5 bases). Trimming removed 5 bases from V and 10 bases from J, with 12 bases in between. This CDR3 region has 12 residues. CDR1 MNHNS and CDR2 SASEGT come from the germline V gene. The CDR3 loop is CASSPPAEIQYF. The CDR3, as DNA: TGTGCCAGCAGTCCTCCAGCGGAAATTCAGTACTTC.

V is TRBV6-5 and J is TRBJ2-5; 7 bases line up with TRBD1. CDR1 MNHEY and CDR2 SVGAGI come from the germline V gene. The ends lost 5 bases at V and 2 bases at J; junction bases unmatched: 8. The CDR3 runs to 15 residues. The CDR3 here is CASSNNRGPQETQYF. CDR3 in DNA: TGTGCCAGCAGTAACAACAGGGGCCCGCAAGAGACCCAGTACTTC.

The chain combines TRBV28 with TRBJ2-5; a weak D match, TRBD1 (5 bases). V dropped 1 base and J dropped 5 bases, with 11 bases sitting between them. The CDR3 spans 14 residues. The germline CDR1 and CDR2 sequences are MDHEN and SYDVKM. The CDR3 here is CASSLFWGEETQYF. The CDR3 DNA is TGTGCCAGCAGTTTATTCTGGGGCGAGGAGACCCAGTACTTC.

This chain connects TRBV9 to TRBJ2-7, with a possible D match to TRBD1 (6 bases). The ends were cut back, 0 bases at V and 0 bases at J, with 7 bases in the middle. Per the germline V gene, CDR1 is SGDLS and CDR2 is YYNGEE. The CDR3 is 14 residues long. CDR3 DNA sequence: TGTGCCAGCAGCGTAGGCAGGGGCTCCTACGAGCAGTACTTC. Its protein product is CASSVGRGSYEQYF.

This clone was observed a few times. As DNA, the CDR3 is TGTGCCAGCAGCTTATCCCTCGGTAGCAATCAGCCCCAGCATTTT. This translates into CASSLSLGSNQPQHF. The chain combines TRBV7-8 with TRBJ1-5, with D unclear. The CDR3 length is 15 residues. V was cut by 2 bases and J by 0 bases, with 8 bases left in between. Germline assignment: CDR1 SGHVS and CDR2 FQNEAQ. The full variable domain, completed using reference TRBV7-8 and TRBJ1-5, is GAGVSQSPRYKVAKRGQDVALRCDPISGHVSLFWYQQALGQGPEFLTYFQNEAQLDKSGLPSDRFFAERPEGSVSTLKIQRTQQEDSAVYLCASSLSLGSNQPQHFGDGTRLSIL.

This chain links TRBV5-1 with TRBJ2-5; D is perhaps TRBD2 (6 bases). V was clipped by 3 bases and J by 2 bases, with 14 bases between them. Germline assignment: CDR1 SGHRS and CDR2 YFSETQ. The CDR3 covers 15 residues. CDR3 protein: CASSSGGKRQETQYF. Here the CDR3 DNA reads TGCGCCAGCAGCTCCGGCGGGAAGCGGCAAGAGACCCAGTACTTC.

The chain joins TRBV7-2 to TRBJ2-3, with D possibly matching TRBD2 (5 bases). CDR3 size: 15 residues. Germline V gene lookup returns CDR1 SGHTA and CDR2 FQGNSA. The V end was cut by 5 bases, the J end by 5 bases, with 17 bases between. The CDR3 DNA sequence: TGTGCCAGCAGCCCACGTGGAGGCGGCGGAGATACGCAGTATTTT. Its protein product is CASSPRGGGGDTQYF. Full variable domain (missing parts from reference TRBV7-2 and TRBJ2-3): GAGVSQSPSNKVTEKGKDVELRCDPISGHTALYWYRQSLGQGLEFLIYFQGNSAPDKSGLPSDRFSAERTGGSVSTLTIQRTQQEDSAVYLCASSPRGGGGDTQYFGPGTRLTVL.

The chain carries TRBV7-3 and TRBJ2-2; D is ambiguous. In germline, CDR1 is SGHTA, CDR2 FQGTGA. V was cut by 3 bases and J by 7 bases, with 6 bases left in between. The CDR3 spans 12 residues. In nucleotides, the CDR3 is TGTGCCAGCAGCTTCCCCAGCGGGGAGCTGTTTTTT. This codes for CASSFPSGELFF.

The chain carries TRBV5-1 and TRBJ2-5; no definite D call. Germline V gene lookup returns CDR1 SGHRS and CDR2 YFSETQ. The V end was cut by 4 bases, the J end by 2 bases, with 6 bases between. This CDR3 is 12 amino acids long. In nucleotides, the CDR3 is TGCGCCAGCAGCCAGATGCAAGAGACCCAGTACTTC. Protein sequence: CASSQMQETQYF.

The J gene is TRBJ1-1, the V gene TRBV18, with D possibly being TRBD1 (6 bases). The germline V gene has CDR1 KGHSH and CDR2 LQKENI. The CDR3 consists of 15 residues. V was trimmed by 5 bases and J by 4 bases, leaving 17 bases between them. CDR3 in amino acids: CASSSTGTTGTEAFF. CDR3 coding DNA: TGTGCCAGCTCATCTACCGGGACAACGGGCACTGAAGCTTTCTTT.

The J gene is TRBJ2-7, the V gene TRBV5-1; TRBD2 aligns across 10 bases. The CDR3 is 16 amino acids. CDR1 is SGHRS, CDR2 YFSETQ, per germline. V shed 0 bases and J 2 bases; nucleotides not matched to a gene: 5. CDR3 loop: CASSLGRTSGAYEQYF. The DNA for the CDR3 is TGCGCCAGCAGCTTGGGTCGGACTAGCGGAGCCTACGAGCAGTACTTC.

The V call is TRBV9, the J call TRBJ1-3; D unresolved. Germline assignment: CDR1 SGDLS and CDR2 YYNGEE. V gave up 0 bases and J gave up 0 bases, with 10 bases separating them. This CDR3 spans 16 amino acids. CDR3 sequence (DNA): TGTGCCAGCAGCGTAGCTCCAGGAACCTCTGGAAACACCATATATTTT. Translated, it gives CASSVAPGTSGNTIYF.

The V call is TRBV10-3, the J call TRBJ2-3; TRBD2 aligns across 15 bases. V trimming: 3 bases; J trimming: 3 bases; junction bases outside the gene matches: 1. The CDR3 is 16 amino acids. Germline V gives CDR1 ENHRY, CDR2 SYGVKD. The CDR3 sequence: CAISEGLAGGTDTQYF. DNA for the CDR3: TGTGCCATCAGTGAAGGACTAGCGGGAGGGACAGATACGCAGTATTTT.

CDR3 sequence: CSVVRDRGNNEQFF. The CDR3 coding sequence is TGCAGCGTAGTCCGGGACAGGGGGAACAATGAGCAGTTCTTC. The rearrangement links TRBV29-1 to TRBJ2-1; TRBD1 matches at 11 bases. Losses at the gene ends were 6 bases for V and 5 bases for J; bases not matched to a gene: 6. CDR1 SQVTM and CDR2 ANQGSEA come from the germline V gene. CDR3 length: 14 residues.